The rows below give T cell receptor beta chains drawn from one sample of a study of T cell responses to AZD1222 COVID-19 vaccine. TCRdb keeps only in-frame clones here, not all; method: immunoSEQ multiplex PCR. The sample gives tens of thousands of clones, 70% to 80% of which show up once; approximately 7% is in the top ten. The sequencing used peripheral blood, collected on day 0 of AZD1222 vaccination. The receptors originated from an adult in good health. CDR3s include the opening cysteine and the closing phenylalanine or tryptophan. Each record gives: J gene, D gene, clone size, V gene, CDR3 DNA, CDR3 protein. D genes are given only for firm matches. A clone size is listed for some rows: how often the clone was seen (once, few, many), or a class if it is expanded.

>TRBJ1-6|-|few|TRBV19
TGTGCCAGTAGTATAGGGCAGACTTATTCACCCCTCCACTTT
CASSIGQTYSPLHF
>TRBJ1-2|TRBD1|-|TRBV7-3
TGTGCCAGCAGCGCAGGGGGCCCTGGCGATGGCTACACCTTC
CASSAGGPGDGYTF
>TRBJ2-5|-|-|TRBV4-1
TGCGCCAGCAGCCAAGAGGGGGCCAAACAAGAGACCCAGTACTTC
CASSQEGAKQETQYF
>TRBJ2-2|TRBD2|-|TRBV5-1
TGCGCCAGCAGCTTGATAGCGGGAGTCGGGACCGGGGAGCTGTTTTTT
CASSLIAGVGTGELFF
>TRBJ1-1|-|-|TRBV3-1/TRBV3-2
TGTGCCAGCAGCCTCCTTGGTGCGATTGAAGCTTTCTTT
CASSLLGAIEAFF
>TRBJ2-2|TRBD2|-|TRBV6-5
TGTGCCAGCATTCGGACTAGCGGGGTGGCCGGGGAGCTGTTTTTT
CASIRTSGVAGELFF
>TRBJ2-7|-|-|TRBV27
TGTGCCAGCAAAAGTCACCTAGCGCAAAGCTCCTACGAGCAGTACTTC
CASKSHLAQSSYEQYF
>TRBJ1-1|-|few|TRBV5-1
TGCGCCAGCAGCCTGGAGGGGGGACCTCACACTGAAGCTTTCTTT
CASSLEGGPHTEAFF
>TRBJ2-1|TRBD2|-|TRBV7-2
TGTGCCAGCAGCTTAGGCGGGGGGCCCACCAATGAGCAGTTCTTC
CASSLGGGPTNEQFF
>TRBJ2-1|TRBD1|-|TRBV24-1
TGTGCCACCAGTGATGCGGACAGGGAGCAGTTCTTC
CATSDADREQFF
>TRBJ2-1|TRBD1|-|TRBV11-3
TGTGCCAGCAGCTCGGGGACAGGGGGTGAGCAGTTCTTC
CASSSGTGGEQFF
>TRBJ1-3|-|few|TRBV19
TGTGCCAGTAGTAACAGGGTGCCCGGAAACACCATATATTTT
CASSNRVPGNTIYF
>TRBJ1-2|TRBD1|-|TRBV5-1
TGCGCCAGCAGCTTGGCCAACAGGGGTGACTATGGCTACACCTTC
CASSLANRGDYGYTF